What follows are 5 T cell receptor beta chains derived from one specimen sequenced in a study of immune evolution from preneoplasia to lung adenocarcinoma. Generated by immunoSEQ multiplex PCR, the TCRdb table keeps only in-frame clones and is missing some. The sample includes 14,000 or so clones, over 75% seen only once; the top ten take 2.5% to 3%. The sample consisted of FFPE lung adenocarcinoma in situ tissue. The receptor set was obtained from a donor at least 70 years old with lung adenocarcinoma.

The chain joins TRBV7-9 to TRBJ2-5, with 7 bases aligning to TRBD2. The germline V gene has CDR1 SEHNR and CDR2 FQNEAQ (reference sequence). CDR3 length: 14 amino acids. The junction had 4 bases not matched to a gene; V was cut back by 5 bases and J by 1 base. CDR3 in DNA: TGTGCCAGCAGCCGGACTAGTGGCCAAGAGACCCAGTACTTC. Its translation is CASSRTSGQETQYF. Combining the CDR3 with reference TRBV7-9 and TRBJ2-5 gives the whole variable domain DTGVSQNPRHKITKRGQNVTFRCDPISEHNRLYWYRQTLGQGPEFLTYFQNEAQLEKSRLLSDRFSAERPKGSFSTLEIQRTEQGDSAMYLCASSRTSGQETQYFGPGTRLLVL.

This clone was counted a single time. The rearrangement uses TRBV19 and TRBJ2-2; D unclear. Germline-derived CDR1 and CDR2 are LNHDA and SQIVND (reference sequence). This CDR3 comprises 14 residues. Deletions cut 5 bases from V and 6 bases from J, with 13 bases between. CDR3 protein: CASSPGYGSGELFF. CDR3 DNA: TGTGCCAGTAGTCCTGGATACGGGTCCGGGGAGCTGTTTTTT. Based on the CDR3 plus reference TRBV19 and TRBJ2-2, the full variable domain is DGGITQSPKYLFRKEGQNVTLSCEQNLNHDAMYWYRQDPGQGLRLIYYSQIVNDFQKGDIAEGYSVSREKKESFPLTVTSAQKNPTAFYLCASSPGYGSGELFFGEGSRLTVL.

This chain uses TRBV5-4 with TRBJ2-2; 7 bases agree with TRBD2. With 0 bases clipped from V and 3 bases from J, the junction kept 5 bases outside the gene matches. This CDR3 is built from 16 residues. Germline V CDR1 and CDR2: SGHNT, YYREEE (reference sequence). Here the CDR3 DNA reads TGTGCCAGCAGCTTGGGACTAGCACCCGACACCGGGGAGCTGTTTTTT. This codes for CASSLGLAPDTGELFF. Using reference TRBV5-4 and TRBJ2-2 for the parts outside the CDR3, the full variable domain is ETGVTQSPTHLIKTRGQQVTLRCSSQSGHNTVSWYQQALGQGPQFIFQYYREEENGRGNFPPRFSGLQFPNYSSELNVNALELDDSALYLCASSLGLAPDTGELFFGEGSRLTVL.

The chain links TRBV2 to TRBJ2-5; 12 nucleotides align to TRBD2. Germline V CDR1 and CDR2: SNHLY, FYNNEI. CDR3 length: 16 amino acids. Losses at the gene ends were 5 bases for V and 3 bases for J; bases not matched to a gene: 7. CDR3 region: CASSLTSGRQEETQYF. CDR3 nucleotides: TGTGCCAGCAGTCTGACTAGCGGGAGACAAGAAGAGACCCAGTACTTC.

The gene calls are TRBV11-2 and TRBJ2-3; 8 bases align to TRBD2. The CDR3 is made up of 15 amino acids. Germline CDR1 is SGHAT and CDR2 is FQNNGV. V lost 1 base and J lost 6; bases outside the gene matches: 6. CDR3 region: CASSLVGTSSDTQYF. For the CDR3, the DNA is TGTGCCAGCAGCTTAGTTGGGACTAGTTCCGATACGCAGTATTTT. The whole variable domain, filled in from reference TRBV11-2 and TRBJ2-3, reads EAGVAQSPRYKIIEKRQSVAFWCNPISGHATLYWYQQILGQGPKLLIQFQNNGVVDDSQLPKDRFSAERLKGVDSTLKIQPAKLEDSAVYLCASSLVGTSSDTQYFGPGTRLTVL.